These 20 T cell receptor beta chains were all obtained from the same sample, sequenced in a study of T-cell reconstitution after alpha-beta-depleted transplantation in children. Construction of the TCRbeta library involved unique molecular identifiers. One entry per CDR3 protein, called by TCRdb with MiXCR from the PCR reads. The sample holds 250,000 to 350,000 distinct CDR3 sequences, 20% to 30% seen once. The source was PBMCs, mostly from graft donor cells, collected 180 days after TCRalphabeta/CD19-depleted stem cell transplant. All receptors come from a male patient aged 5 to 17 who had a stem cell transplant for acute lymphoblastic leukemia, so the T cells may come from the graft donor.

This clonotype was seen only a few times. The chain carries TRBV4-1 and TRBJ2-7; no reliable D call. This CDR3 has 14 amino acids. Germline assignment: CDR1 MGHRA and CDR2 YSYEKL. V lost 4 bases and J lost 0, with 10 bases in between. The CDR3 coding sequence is TGCGCCAGCAGCCCTGCGGCAGTCTCCTACGAGCAGTACTTC. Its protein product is CASSPAAVSYEQYF.

The CDR3 loop reads CASSSTYYEQYF. The CDR3 region has the DNA TGTGCCAGCAGTTCGACCTATTACGAGCAGTACTTC. This sequence joins TRBV6-6 and TRBJ2-7, with no clear D. The V end was cut by 4 bases, the J end by 4 bases, with 8 bases between. CDR3 length: 12 residues. Germline V gene lookup returns CDR1 MNHNY and CDR2 SVGAGI (reference sequence).

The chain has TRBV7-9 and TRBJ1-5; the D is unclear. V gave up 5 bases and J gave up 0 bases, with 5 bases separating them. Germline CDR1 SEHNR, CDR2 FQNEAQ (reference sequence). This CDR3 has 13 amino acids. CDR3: CASSESSNQPQHF. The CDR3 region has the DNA TGTGCCAGCAGCGAGAGTAGCAATCAGCCCCAGCATTTT.

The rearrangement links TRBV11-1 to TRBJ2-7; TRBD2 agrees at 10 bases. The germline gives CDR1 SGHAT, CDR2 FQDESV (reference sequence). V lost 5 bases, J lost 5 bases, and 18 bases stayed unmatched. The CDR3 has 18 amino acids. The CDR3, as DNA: TGTGCCAGCAGCCGGACGCTAGCGGGAGAAGTCCGGTCCCACGAGCAGTACTTC. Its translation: CASSRTLAGEVRSHEQYF.

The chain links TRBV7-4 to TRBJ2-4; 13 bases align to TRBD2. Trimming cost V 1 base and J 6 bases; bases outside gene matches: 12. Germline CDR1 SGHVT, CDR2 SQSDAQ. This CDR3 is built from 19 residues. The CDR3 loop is CASSLGSRTSGSAGNIQYF. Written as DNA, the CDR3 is TGTGCCAGCAGCTTAGGGTCCCGGACTAGCGGGAGTGCCGGAAACATTCAGTACTTC.

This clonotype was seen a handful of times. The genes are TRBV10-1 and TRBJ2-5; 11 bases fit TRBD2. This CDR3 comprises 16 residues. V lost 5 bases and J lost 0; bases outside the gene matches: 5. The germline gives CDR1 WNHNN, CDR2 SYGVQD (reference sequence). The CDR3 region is CASSLGTSGNQETQYF. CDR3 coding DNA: TGCGCCAGCAGTCTCGGGACTAGCGGAAACCAAGAGACCCAGTACTTC.

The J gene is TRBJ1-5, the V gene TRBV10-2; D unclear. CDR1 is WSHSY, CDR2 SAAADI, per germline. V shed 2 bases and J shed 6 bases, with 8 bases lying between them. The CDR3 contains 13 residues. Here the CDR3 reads CASSEGNSQPQHF. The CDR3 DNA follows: TGCGCCAGCAGTGAGGGTAATAGTCAGCCCCAGCATTTT.

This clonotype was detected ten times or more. This CDR3 reads CAISLQGGLRGYTF. CDR3 coding DNA: TGTGCCATCAGTCTTCAGGGGGGGCTCCGGGGCTACACCTTC. The V gene is TRBV10-3, the J gene TRBJ1-2; 7 bases line up with TRBD1. V lost 5 bases to trimming and J lost 8 bases; unmatched junction nucleotides: 11. From germline, CDR1 is ENHRY and CDR2 SYGVKD. This CDR3 has 14 amino acids.

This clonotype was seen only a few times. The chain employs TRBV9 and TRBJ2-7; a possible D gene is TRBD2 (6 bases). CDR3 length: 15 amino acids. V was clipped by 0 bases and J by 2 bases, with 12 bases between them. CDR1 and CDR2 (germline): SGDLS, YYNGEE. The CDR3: CASSVAAGSTYEQYF. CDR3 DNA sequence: TGTGCCAGCAGCGTAGCGGCCGGGAGTACCTACGAGCAGTACTTC. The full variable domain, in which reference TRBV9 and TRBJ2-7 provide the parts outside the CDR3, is DSGVTQTPKHLITATGQRVTLRCSPRSGDLSVYWYQQSLDQGLQFLIQYYNGEERAKGNILERFSAQQFPDLHSELNLSSLELGDSALYFCASSVAAGSTYEQYFGPGTRLTVT.

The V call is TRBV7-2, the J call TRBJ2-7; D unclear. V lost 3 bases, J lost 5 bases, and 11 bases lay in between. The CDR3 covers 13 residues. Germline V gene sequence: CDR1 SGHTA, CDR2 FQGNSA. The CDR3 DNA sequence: TGTGCCAGCAGCTTTTTACAGAAGAACGAGCAGTACTTC. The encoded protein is CASSFLQKNEQYF. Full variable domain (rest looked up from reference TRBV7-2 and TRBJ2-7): GAGVSQSPSNKVTEKGKDVELRCDPISGHTALYWYRQSLGQGLEFLIYFQGNSAPDKSGLPSDRFSAERTGGSVSTLTIQRTQQEDSAVYLCASSFLQKNEQYFGPGTRLTVT.

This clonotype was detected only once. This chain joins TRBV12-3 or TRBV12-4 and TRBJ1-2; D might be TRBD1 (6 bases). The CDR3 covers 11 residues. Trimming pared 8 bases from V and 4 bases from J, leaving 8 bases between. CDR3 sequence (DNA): TGTGCCAGCGGACAGCTCTATGGCTACACCTTC. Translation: CASGQLYGYTF.

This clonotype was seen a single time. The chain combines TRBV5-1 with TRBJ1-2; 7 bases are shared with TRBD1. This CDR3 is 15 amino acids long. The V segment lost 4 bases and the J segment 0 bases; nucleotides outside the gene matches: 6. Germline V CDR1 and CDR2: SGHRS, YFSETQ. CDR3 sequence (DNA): TGCGCCAGCAGCCCGGGGACAGCCTCTAACTATGGCTACACCTTC. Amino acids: CASSPGTASNYGYTF.

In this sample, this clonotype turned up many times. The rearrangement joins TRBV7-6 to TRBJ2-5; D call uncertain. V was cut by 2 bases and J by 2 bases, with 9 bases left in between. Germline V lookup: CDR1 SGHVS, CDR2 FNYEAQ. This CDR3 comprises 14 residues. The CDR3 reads CASSLSASQETQYF. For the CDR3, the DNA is TGTGCCAGCAGCTTATCAGCGTCTCAAGAGACCCAGTACTTC.

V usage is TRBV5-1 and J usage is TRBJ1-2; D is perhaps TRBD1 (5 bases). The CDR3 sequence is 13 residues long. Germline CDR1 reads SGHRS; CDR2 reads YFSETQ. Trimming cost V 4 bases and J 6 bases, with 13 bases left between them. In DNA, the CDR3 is TGCGCCAGCAGCAAAACAGGATTGGATGGCTACACCTTC. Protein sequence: CASSKTGLDGYTF. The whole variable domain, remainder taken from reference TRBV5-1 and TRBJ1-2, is KAGVTQTPRYLIKTRGQQVTLSCSPISGHRSVSWYQQTPGQGLQFLFEYFSETQRNKGNFPGRFSGRQFSNSRSEMNVSTLELGDSALYLCASSKTGLDGYTFGSGTRLTVV.

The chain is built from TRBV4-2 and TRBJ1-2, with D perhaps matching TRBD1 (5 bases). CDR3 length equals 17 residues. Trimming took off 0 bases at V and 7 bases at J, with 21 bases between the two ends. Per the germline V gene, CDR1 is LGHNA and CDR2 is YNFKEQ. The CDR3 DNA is TGTGCCAGCAGCCAAGAATTAATGCAGGGAGTGAGGAGTGGCTACACCTTC. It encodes CASSQELMQGVRSGYTF.

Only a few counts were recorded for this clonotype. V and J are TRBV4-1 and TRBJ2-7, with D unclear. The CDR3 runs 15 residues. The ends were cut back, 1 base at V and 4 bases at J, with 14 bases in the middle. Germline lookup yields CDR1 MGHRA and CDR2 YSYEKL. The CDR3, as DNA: TGCGCCAGCAGCCAAGCAGTGGGCACCTCTTACGAGCAGTACTTC. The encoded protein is CASSQAVGTSYEQYF.

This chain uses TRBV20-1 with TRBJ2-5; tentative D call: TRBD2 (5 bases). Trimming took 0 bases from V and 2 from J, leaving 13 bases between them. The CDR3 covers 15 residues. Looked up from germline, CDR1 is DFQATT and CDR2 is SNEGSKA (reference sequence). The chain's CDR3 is CSARDGRTGQETQYF. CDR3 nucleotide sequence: TGCAGTGCTAGAGATGGCCGGACTGGGCAAGAGACCCAGTACTTC.

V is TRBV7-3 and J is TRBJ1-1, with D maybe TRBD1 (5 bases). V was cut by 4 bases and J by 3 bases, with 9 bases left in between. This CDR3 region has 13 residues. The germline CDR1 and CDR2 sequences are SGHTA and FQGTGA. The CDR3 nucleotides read TGTGCCAGCAGCTGGGGACGGCACACTGAAGCTTTCTTT. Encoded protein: CASSWGRHTEAFF.

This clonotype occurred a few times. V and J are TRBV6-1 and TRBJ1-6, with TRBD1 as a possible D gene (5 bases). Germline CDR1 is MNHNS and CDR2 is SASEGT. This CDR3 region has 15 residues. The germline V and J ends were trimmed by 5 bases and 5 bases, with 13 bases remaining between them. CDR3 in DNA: TGTGCCAGCAGTCGGCCGGGACGGAATAATTCACCCCTCCACTTT. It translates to CASSRPGRNNSPLHF.

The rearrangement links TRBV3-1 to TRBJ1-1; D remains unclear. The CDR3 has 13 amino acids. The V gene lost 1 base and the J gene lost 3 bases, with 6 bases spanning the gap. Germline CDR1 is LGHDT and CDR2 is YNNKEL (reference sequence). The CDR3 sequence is CASSQARDTEAFF. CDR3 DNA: TGTGCCAGCAGCCAAGCGAGGGACACTGAAGCTTTCTTT. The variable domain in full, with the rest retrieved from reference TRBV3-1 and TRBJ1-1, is DTAVSQTPKYLVTQMGNDKSIKCEQNLGHDTMYWYKQDSKKFLKIMFSYNNKELIINETVPNRFSPKSPDKAHLNLHINSLELGDSAVYFCASSQARDTEAFFGQGTRLTVV.